This TCR beta chain originates from a study of CD8+CD57+ T cells in acquired aplastic anemia. In the study overall: For CD4+ cells, healthy donors had an average of about 10.8 million reads. Whole-study findings and limits: Roughly 30 CD8+ CDR3 sequences occurred in both the patients and the controls.

Germline CDR1 is SGHRS and CDR2 is YFSETQ. CDR3 length equals 16 residues. Trimming cost V 0 bases and J 7 bases; bases outside gene matches: 10. Template material for TCR beta VDJ and CDR3 profiling consisted of genomic DNA. One entry per CDR3 protein results from TCRdb running MiXCR on the reads. The sample consists of about 170,000 distinct CDR3 sequences, around 60% of them appearing once. A remark on this clonotype: Its antigen is not identified.

The sequenced sample was sorted CD4+, CD8+, or CD8+CD57+ T cells (not recorded which) from PBMCs. J is TRBJ2-5 and V is TRBV5-1; 9 nucleotides match TRBD2. The TCR originated in a human donor in good health. The CDR3 reads CASSLAREGVVGTQYF. CDR3 in DNA: TGCGCCAGCAGCTTGGCGCGGGAGGGGGTCGTTGGGACCCAGTACTTC.